This T cell receptor beta chain is from a study of shared clonotypes between healthy human individuals. Overall study results and limits: The generation probabilities recorded for non-shared clonotypes fell below those of clonotypes shared by all four donors.

As regards this clone: Antigen unknown.

The method was immunoSEQ multiplex PCR; TCRdb's version includes in-frame clones alone and lacks a portion of them. The sample has about 1 million clones, about 76% seen once; the top ten hold approximately 1.5%. This CDR3 spans 14 amino acids. Germline assignment: CDR1 SGHDT and CDR2 YYEEEE. Between the trimmed V and J ends, which lost 2 bases and 0 bases, there was a span of 9 bases. The sample comprised memory CD4+ T cells sorted from blood. Subset meaning: CD45RA-negative fraction. The sequence was collected from a man between 18 and 29 years old in good health. This chain uses TRBV5-6 with TRBJ2-7; D gene uncertain. The CDR3 DNA sequence: TGTGCCAGCAGCTTCCGGTCCTACTCCTACGAGCAGTACTTC. The encoded protein is CASSFRSYSYEQYF.